A selection of T cell receptor beta chains follows, all from one sample in a study of somatic mutations in cytotoxic T cells in rheumatoid arthritis. Measured with immunoSEQ multiplex PCR; TCRdb has only the in-frame clones, and not every one. This table holds fewer than 25,000 clones, about four fifths found once. The sample taken for sequencing was CD8+ T cells sorted from blood. The origin of the receptors is an adult with rheumatoid arthritis. CDR3s include the opening cysteine and the closing phenylalanine or tryptophan. The order of the fields is V gene, D gene, J gene, clone size, CDR3 protein, CDR3 DNA. A D gene is named only where the DNA matches it firmly. A clone size is listed for some rows: how often the clone was seen (once, few, many), or a class if it is expanded.

TRBV6-5,-,TRBJ1-2,-,CASSYSGDYGYTF,TGTGCCAGCAGTTACTCGGGGGACTATGGCTACACCTTC
TRBV5-6,-,TRBJ1-2,once,CASSFNYGYTF,TGTGCCAGCAGCTTTAACTATGGCTACACCTTC
TRBV4-1,-,TRBJ1-6,few,CASSQAGRYNSPLHF,TGCGCCAGCAGCCAAGCGGGCAGGTATAATTCACCCCTCCACTTT
TRBV4-1,TRBD2,TRBJ2-7,-,CASSQDPIGGGSYEQYF,TGCGCCAGCAGCCAAGATCCCATTGGCGGGGGTTCCTACGAGCAGTACTTC
TRBV30,-,TRBJ2-1,once,CAWSVLGGDEQFF,TGTGCCTGGAGTGTACTCGGGGGCGATGAGCAGTTCTTC
TRBV2,-,TRBJ1-5,once,CASKMPGINQPQHF,TGTGCCAGCAAGATGCCGGGGATCAATCAGCCCCAGCATTTT
TRBV30,-,TRBJ2-2,-,CAWSLLGGGLFF,TGTGCCTGGAGTCTTTTGGGGGGAGGGCTGTTTTTT
TRBV6-6,-,TRBJ1-1,few,CASSYVNTEAFF,TGTGCCAGCAGTTACGTGAACACTGAAGCTTTCTTT
TRBV5-1,-,TRBJ2-1,-,CASSLVGSGVLRNEQFF,TGCGCCAGCAGCTTGGTGGGGTCGGGAGTCCTCCGGAATGAGCAGTTCTTC
TRBV6-1,TRBD1,TRBJ1-2,-,CASSPLRGNNYGYTF,TGTGCCAGCAGTCCTCTCAGGGGGAATAACTATGGCTACACCTTC
TRBV5-6,-,TRBJ2-5,-,CASSMGPNQETQYF,TGTGCCAGCAGCATGGGTCCGAACCAAGAGACCCAGTACTTC
TRBV7-9,-,TRBJ1-4,-,CASSARTGQTNEKLFF,TGTGCCAGCAGCGCTCGGACGGGACAAACAAATGAAAAACTGTTTTTT
TRBV6-5,TRBD1,TRBJ1-5,-,CASRPGQGAFQPQHF,TGTGCCAGCAGGCCGGGACAGGGGGCCTTTCAGCCCCAGCATTTT
TRBV27,TRBD1,TRBJ1-1,-,CASSLGTGYTEAFF,TGTGCCAGCAGTTTAGGGACAGGGTACACTGAAGCTTTCTTT
TRBV27,-,TRBJ2-1,-,CASSLTPGEGNEQFF,TGTGCCAGCAGTTTAACTCCGGGGGAAGGAAATGAGCAGTTCTTC
TRBV5-8,-,TRBJ1-1,-,CASSLMGSGTEAFF,TGTGCCAGCAGCTTGATGGGGAGCGGCACTGAAGCTTTCTTT
TRBV7-6,-,TRBJ2-1,-,CASSLVGELNEQFF,TGTGCCAGCAGCTTAGTCGGAGAACTGAATGAGCAGTTCTTC
TRBV4-2,-,TRBJ2-7,-,CASSQEDRSYEQYF,TGTGCCAGCAGCCAAGAGGACCGGTCCTACGAGCAGTACTTC
TRBV7-2,TRBD2,TRBJ2-3,-,CASSSYRTSGGSTDTQYF,TGTGCCAGCAGCTCGTATCGGACTAGCGGGGGAAGCACAGATACGCAGTATTTT
TRBV13,TRBD2,TRBJ2-3,-,CASSGPGLAGLRTDTQYF,TGTGCCAGCAGCGGACCGGGACTAGCGGGACTTAGGACAGATACGCAGTATTTT
TRBV6-5,-,TRBJ1-6,-,CASSPGTIYSPLHF,TGTGCCAGCAGTCCCGGGACTATCTATTCACCCCTCCACTTT
TRBV4-1,TRBD1,TRBJ1-5,-,CASSRYRQGTDPRNQPQHF,TGCGCCAGCAGCCGGTATAGACAGGGAACGGATCCTCGCAATCAGCCCCAGCATTTT
TRBV15,-,TRBJ1-1,-,CATSRSYTEAFF,TGTGCCACCAGCAGGAGCTACACTGAAGCTTTCTTT
TRBV5-4,-,TRBJ2-5,-,CASNQEGQETQYF,TGTGCCAGCAACCAGGAGGGACAGGAGACCCAGTACTTC
TRBV7-9,-,TRBJ1-2,-,CASSFQTPNYGYTF,TGTGCCAGCAGCTTCCAGACACCCAACTATGGCTACACCTTC
TRBV13,-,TRBJ2-2,-,CASSPRGGMNTGELFF,TGTGCCAGCAGCCCCAGGGGGGGGATGAACACCGGGGAGCTGTTTTTT
TRBV19,-,TRBJ2-7,-,CASSMSLSSYEQYF,TGTGCCAGTAGTATGTCTCTCAGCTCCTACGAGCAGTACTTC
TRBV27,-,TRBJ1-2,-,CASSSPTGGMGYTF,TGTGCCAGCAGTTCCCCGACAGGTGGGATGGGCTACACCTTC
TRBV4-3,-,TRBJ1-2,-,CASSQGGNPYGYTF,TGCGCCAGCAGCCAAGGGGGCAACCCTTATGGCTACACCTTC
TRBV9,-,TRBJ1-4,-,CASSVTGTVAANEKLFF,TGTGCCAGCAGCGTCACCGGGACGGTCGCGGCTAATGAAAAACTGTTTTTT
TRBV5-4,-,TRBJ1-6,few,CASSLRTELNSPLHF,TGTGCCAGCAGCTTAAGGACAGAGCTGAATTCACCCCTCCACTTT
TRBV6-6,-,TRBJ1-2,-,CASSYSGGGYGYTF,TGTGCCAGCAGTTACTCAGGAGGGGGCTATGGCTACACCTTC
TRBV7-9,TRBD1,TRBJ2-1,-,CASSSTTGTPYNEQFF,TGTGCCAGCAGCTCAACGACAGGGACCCCCTACAATGAGCAGTTCTTC
TRBV6-5,TRBD1,TRBJ2-7,-,CASSLTGEEQYF,TGTGCCAGCAGTCTCACAGGGGAAGAGCAGTACTTC
TRBV29-1,-,TRBJ2-7,-,CSAISPAEGYEQYF,TGCAGCGCAATAAGTCCCGCCGAGGGCTACGAGCAGTACTTC
TRBV15,-,TRBJ1-6,-,CATSRASRNSPLHF,TGTGCCACCAGCAGAGCCTCAAGGAATTCACCCCTCCACTTT
TRBV7-6,TRBD2,TRBJ2-5,-,CASSFLAGGTETQYF,TGTGCCAGCAGCTTCCTAGCGGGAGGGACAGAGACCCAGTACTTC
TRBV15,TRBD2,TRBJ2-1,-,CATSYSGSSYNEQFF,TGTGCCACCAGCTATAGCGGGAGCTCCTACAATGAGCAGTTCTTC
TRBV11-2,-,TRBJ1-3,-,CASSRTPVSSGNTIYF,TGTGCCAGCAGCCGCACCCCGGTCTCCTCTGGAAACACCATATATTTT
TRBV28,-,TRBJ1-2,once,CATSAGGGKGYTF,TGTGCCACCTCGGCTGGGGGGGGCAAAGGCTACACCTTC
TRBV7-6,-,TRBJ1-6,few,CASSLSPGSSYNSPLHF,TGTGCCAGCAGCTTATCCCCAGGGAGCTCCTATAATTCACCCCTCCACTTT
TRBV7-2,TRBD2,TRBJ2-1,-,CASSPHHSGLNEQFF,TGTGCCAGCAGCCCCCACCATAGCGGGCTCAATGAGCAGTTCTTC
TRBV14,-,TRBJ1-2,-,CASSQTGSGYGYTF,TGTGCCAGCAGCCAAACAGGGTCAGGCTATGGCTACACCTTC
TRBV18,-,TRBJ2-3,-,CASSPTTGADTQYF,TGTGCCAGCTCACCAACGACGGGGGCAGATACGCAGTATTTT
TRBV12-5,-,TRBJ2-5,once,CASGLDNQETQYF,TGTGCTAGTGGTTTGGACAACCAAGAGACCCAGTACTTC
TRBV4-1,-,TRBJ2-7,medium-sized,CASKSEGSFEEQYF,TGCGCCAGCAAATCAGAAGGCAGTTTTGAGGAGCAGTACTTC
TRBV7-6,-,TRBJ1-3,-,CASSDMGWGRGNTIYF,TGTGCCAGCAGCGATATGGGTTGGGGCCGAGGAAACACCATATATTTT